One sample yielded the 28 T cell receptor beta chains listed below, sequenced in a study of CD8+CD57+ T cells in acquired aplastic anemia. CDR3 and TCR beta VDJ profiling relied on a genomic DNA template. TCRdb fed the reads into MiXCR, producing one record per CDR3 protein. The sample records 190,000 or so distinct CDR3 sequences, about 59% being singletons. Sequencing used sorted CD4+, CD8+, or CD8+CD57+ T cells (not recorded which) from PBMCs. All receptors come from a human donor in good health.

This clonotype has just a few counts. The chain is built from TRBV20-1 and TRBJ2-7, with D perhaps matching TRBD2 (5 bases). The CDR3 runs 11 residues. Germline CDR1 DFQATT, CDR2 SNEGSKA (reference sequence). Trimming took 3 bases from V and 3 from J, leaving 6 bases between them. CDR3 residues: CSARRDYEQYF. The CDR3, as DNA: TGCAGTGCTAGGAGGGACTACGAGCAGTACTTC.

This clonotype came up many times. The J gene is TRBJ2-5, the V gene TRBV4-1; 8 bases line up with TRBD1. V gave up 0 bases and J gave up 2 bases; unmatched junction bases: 5. Germline lookup yields CDR1 MGHRA and CDR2 YSYEKL. The CDR3 loop spans 16 amino acids. The CDR3 DNA is TGCGCCAGCAGCCAAGATAGAGGACAGGGTCAAGAGACCCAGTACTTC. It yields the protein CASSQDRGQGQETQYF.

This clonotype came up many times. V and J are TRBV9 and TRBJ1-3; D remains ambiguous. This CDR3 comprises 14 residues. Looked up from germline, CDR1 is SGDLS and CDR2 is YYNGEE. V was shortened by 2 bases and J by 4 bases, with 10 bases between the two germline ends. CDR3 coding DNA: TGTGCCAGCAGCGTTGGGGATCGGGGAAACACCATATATTTT. Its protein product is CASSVGDRGNTIYF.

The rearrangement uses TRBV14 and TRBJ2-7; weak D call: TRBD2 (5 bases). Trimming left V 4 bases short and J 7 bases short, with 11 bases between. The CDR3 covers 12 residues. The V gene's germline CDR1 is SGHDN and CDR2 FVKESK. For the CDR3, the DNA is TGTGCCAGCAGCCCGCAGGAGGAGGAGCAGTACTTC. Translated, it gives CASSPQEEEQYF.

The table lists this clonotype with a count of one. Just one base apart from a much larger clone, this may be a read error. The gene calls are TRBV12-3 or TRBV12-4 and TRBJ2-7, with 10 nucleotides matching TRBD1. The V gene end was trimmed by 4 bases and the J gene end by 3 bases; junction bases not matched to a gene: 3. This CDR3 comprises 14 residues. Here the CDR3 reads CASSSGTGVYEQYF. As DNA, the CDR3 is TGTGCCAGCAGTTCCGGGACAGGGGTCTACGAGCAGTACTTC.

As to this clonotype: This clone may be a read error of a much larger clone one base away. This chain links TRBV18 with TRBJ1-5; weak D call: TRBD1 (5 bases). Germline V gene sequence: CDR1 KGHSH, CDR2 LQKENI. Trimming removed 3 bases at V and 3 bases at J, with 15 bases between. This CDR3 has 16 residues. For the CDR3, the DNA is TGTGCCAGCTCACCGGAGGGGCGGGGAAACAATCAGCCCCAGCATTTT. Its translation: CASSPEGRGNNQPQHF. The full variable domain, in which reference TRBV18 and TRBJ1-5 provide the parts outside the CDR3, is NAGVMQNPRHLVRRRGQEARLRCSPMKGHSHVYWYRQLPEEGLKFMVYLQKENIIDESGMPKERFSAEFPKEGPSILRIQQVVRGDSAAYFCASSPEGRGNNQPQHFGDGTRLSIL.

This chain connects TRBV10-3 to TRBJ1-2; 8 positions match TRBD1. V shed 2 bases, J shed 4 bases, and the junction held 3 bases outside the gene matches. Germline assignment: CDR1 ENHRY and CDR2 SYGVKD. CDR3 length: 14 residues. The CDR3 DNA is TGTGCCATCAGTGAGGGGACAGGACCCTATGGCTACACCTTC. As protein: CAISEGTGPYGYTF.

This rearrangement joins TRBV10-3 to TRBJ2-5; no firm D call. Germline CDR1 is ENHRY and CDR2 is SYGVKD. The CDR3 loop spans 13 amino acids. With 6 bases removed from V and 5 bases from J, the gap between germline ends came to 13 bases. This CDR3 reads CAIRSFLGETQYF. The CDR3 region has the DNA TGTGCCATCAGGTCTTTCCTCGGGGAGACCCAGTACTTC.

This clonotype occurred many times. This chain links TRBV9 with TRBJ2-1, with TRBD2 identical over 10 bases. Unmatched junction bases numbered 4, after V lost 0 bases and J lost 4 bases. This CDR3 spans 16 amino acids. Germline-derived CDR1 and CDR2 are SGDLS and YYNGEE. The CDR3 loop is CASSVAGTSVYNEQFF. In DNA, the CDR3 is TGTGCCAGCAGCGTAGCAGGGACTAGCGTATACAATGAGCAGTTCTTC.

V usage is TRBV12-3 or TRBV12-4 and J usage is TRBJ1-5; no reliable D call. This CDR3 spans 13 amino acids. V was pared by 3 bases and J by 6 bases, with 9 bases between. CDR3 sequence reads: CASSFEGSQPQHF. CDR3 coding DNA: TGTGCCAGCAGTTTTGAGGGATCTCAGCCCCAGCATTTT.

This clonotype was detected only a few times. The chain carries TRBV7-3 and TRBJ1-1; D call uncertain. This CDR3 has 11 amino acids. Germline loops: CDR1 SGHTA, CDR2 FQGTGA. V lost 6 bases and J lost 2, with 4 bases in between. In nucleotides, the CDR3 is TGTGCCAGCAGGATAAACACTGAAGCTTTCTTT. Encoded protein: CASRINTEAFF.

The chain is built from TRBV29-1 and TRBJ2-5; 8 bases agree with TRBD2. Germline CDR1 reads SQVTM; CDR2 reads ANQGSEA. This CDR3 has 13 residues. The V segment lost 5 bases and the J segment 10 bases; nucleotides outside the gene matches: 12. CDR3 nucleotides: TGCAGCGTTAAAGGACTAGCACCTCAGAACCAGTACTTC. It translates to CSVKGLAPQNQYF.

V gene TRBV10-3 combines with J gene TRBJ1-6; the D gene is possibly TRBD1 (6 bases). The V and J ends lost 2 bases and 5 bases respectively, with 13 bases between them. The CDR3 length is 16 residues. Germline V gene data show CDR1 as ENHRY and CDR2 as SYGVKD. Written as DNA, the CDR3 is TGTGCCATCAGTGAGGGGAGGGGGATAAATAATTCACCCCTCCACTTT. Amino acid sequence: CAISEGRGINNSPLHF.

The V call is TRBV5-1, the J call TRBJ2-7; the match to TRBD1 covers 7 bases. Germline CDR1 SGHRS, CDR2 YFSETQ. The CDR3 consists of 15 residues. V lost 0 bases to trimming and J lost 5 bases; unmatched junction nucleotides: 8. CDR3 protein: CASSLEGRGTHEQYF. The CDR3 DNA reads TGCGCCAGCAGCTTGGAGGGCAGGGGGACCCACGAGCAGTACTTC.

The V gene is TRBV9, the J gene TRBJ1-1; TRBD1 matches at 10 bases. CDR3 length equals 14 residues. Germline CDR1 and CDR2: SGDLS and YYNGEE. V lost 4 bases, J lost 5 bases, and 5 bases stayed unmatched. CDR3: CASSWDRGRTEAFF. CDR3 coding DNA: TGTGCCAGCAGCTGGGACAGGGGAAGGACTGAAGCTTTCTTT.

This chain uses TRBV7-2 with TRBJ1-6, with D uncertain. The CDR3 sequence is 17 residues long. Trimming pared 6 bases from V and 7 bases from J, leaving 22 bases between. Germline values: CDR1 SGHTA, CDR2 FQGNSA. DNA of the CDR3: TGTGCCAGCAGGGAAACGGGTCTTCCGATATTAAATTCACCCCTCCACTTT. It codes for CASRETGLPILNSPLHF. The full variable domain, with the rest looked up from reference TRBV7-2 and TRBJ1-6, is GAGVSQSPSNKVTEKGKDVELRCDPISGHTALYWYRQSLGQGLEFLIYFQGNSAPDKSGLPSDRFSAERTGGSVSTLTIQRTQQEDSAVYLCASRETGLPILNSPLHFGNGTRLTVT.

V and J are TRBV7-9 and TRBJ1-2, with TRBD1 identical over 7 bases. CDR1 is SEHNR, CDR2 FQNEAQ, per germline (reference sequence). This CDR3 is built from 14 residues. V lost 4 bases to trimming and J lost 4 bases; unmatched junction nucleotides: 6. The CDR3 sequence is CASSYPGTVYGYTF. CDR3 coding DNA: TGTGCCAGCAGCTACCCCGGGACAGTCTATGGCTACACCTTC.

The chain couples TRBV5-1 to TRBJ1-2, with D uncertain. The CDR3 consists of 13 residues. CDR1 and CDR2 (germline): SGHRS, YFSETQ. V was shortened by 0 bases and J by 0 bases, with 3 bases between the two germline ends. CDR3 nucleotide sequence: TGCGCCAGCAGCTTGGAGACTAACTATGGCTACACCTTC. Its translation is CASSLETNYGYTF.

The V and J genes are TRBV20-1 and TRBJ1-4; possible D gene TRBD1, 5 bases. Germline V gene data show CDR1 as DFQATT and CDR2 as SNEGSKA (reference sequence). Trimming cost V 0 bases and J 4 bases, with 9 bases left between them. The CDR3 length is 14 residues. The CDR3 here is CSAREGAGNEKLFF. Written as DNA, the CDR3 is TGCAGTGCTAGAGAAGGGGCTGGTAATGAAAAACTGTTTTTT.

CDR3 sequence (DNA): TGTGCCAGCAGCTTAAGCCGAGACAGCTACGAGCAGTACTTC. As protein: CASSLSRDSYEQYF. The chain joins TRBV7-8 to TRBJ2-7, with D perhaps TRBD1 (5 bases). This CDR3 region has 14 residues. The V end lost 2 bases, the J end lost 3 bases, and 11 bases lay between the germline ends. Germline V gives CDR1 SGHVS, CDR2 FQNEAQ.

This sequence joins TRBV3-1 and TRBJ1-1, with 9 positions matching TRBD1. The CDR3 sequence is 15 residues long. The V and J ends lost 1 base and 3 bases, in that order; junction bases with no gene match: 3. Germline CDR1 LGHDT, CDR2 YNNKEL (reference sequence). CDR3 amino acids: CASSQAGQGYTEAFF. The CDR3 DNA reads as TGTGCCAGCAGCCAAGCGGGACAGGGCTACACTGAAGCTTTCTTT. Combining the CDR3 with reference TRBV3-1 and TRBJ1-1 gives the whole variable domain DTAVSQTPKYLVTQMGNDKSIKCEQNLGHDTMYWYKQDSKKFLKIMFSYNNKELIINETVPNRFSPKSPDKAHLNLHINSLELGDSAVYFCASSQAGQGYTEAFFGQGTRLTVV.

The chain recombines TRBV29-1 with TRBJ1-2; D ambiguous. V lost 7 bases, J lost 1 base, and 10 bases lay in between. The CDR3 is 12 residues long. Per germline, CDR1 SQVTM and CDR2 ANQGSEA. The CDR3: CSAGELNYGYTF. The CDR3 DNA is TGCAGCGCCGGGGAGCTTAACTATGGCTACACCTTC. Based on the CDR3 plus reference TRBV29-1 and TRBJ1-2, the full variable domain is SAVISQKPSRDICQRGTSLTIQCQVDSQVTMMFWYRQQPGQSLTLIATANQGSEATYESGFVIDKFPISRPNLTFSTLTVSNMSPEDSSIYLCSAGELNYGYTFGSGTRLTVV.

The J gene is TRBJ1-6, the V gene TRBV9, with TRBD1 as a possible D gene (6 bases). Germline V gene data show CDR1 as SGDLS and CDR2 as YYNGEE. The CDR3 loop spans 13 amino acids. V was pared by 2 bases and J by 8 bases, with 8 bases between. The CDR3 coding sequence is TGTGCCAGCAGCGTGGGGGGGCATTCACCCCTCCACTTT. This sequence encodes CASSVGGHSPLHF. The full variable domain, with the rest looked up from reference TRBV9 and TRBJ1-6, is DSGVTQTPKHLITATGQRVTLRCSPRSGDLSVYWYQQSLDQGLQFLIQYYNGEERAKGNILERFSAQQFPDLHSELNLSSLELGDSALYFCASSVGGHSPLHFGNGTRLTVT.

The V call is TRBV19, the J call TRBJ1-2; TRBD1 is a possible D gene (6 bases). CDR3 length equals 12 residues. CDR1 and CDR2 (germline): LNHDA, SQIVND (reference sequence). V dropped 10 bases and J dropped 6 bases, with 15 bases sitting between them. CDR3 sequence (DNA): TGTGCCACTCACAACAGGGTTGATGGCTACACCTTC. It yields the protein CATHNRVDGYTF.

CDR3 protein: CASSLVGQGSDTQYF. The CDR3 DNA sequence: TGTGCCAGCAGCTTAGTCGGACAAGGATCAGATACGCAGTATTTT. The chain combines TRBV7-2 with TRBJ2-3, with D perhaps TRBD1 (5 bases). The germline CDR1 and CDR2 sequences are SGHTA and FQGNSA. V was pared by 1 base and J by 4 bases, with 12 bases between. The CDR3 covers 15 residues.

This chain connects TRBV19 to TRBJ2-7; D might be TRBD1 (6 bases). V was shortened by 1 base and J by 2 bases, with 12 bases between the two germline ends. Germline V lookup: CDR1 LNHDA, CDR2 SQIVND (reference sequence). This CDR3 comprises 15 residues. CDR3 protein: CASSIGGTPPYEQYF. As DNA, the CDR3 is TGTGCCAGTAGTATAGGTGGGACACCACCCTACGAGCAGTACTTC.

This clonotype was counted a few times. The chain couples TRBV10-3 to TRBJ1-2, with a possible D match to TRBD1 (5 bases). Germline V lookup: CDR1 ENHRY, CDR2 SYGVKD. This CDR3 region has 14 residues. The V end lost 4 bases, the J end lost 6 bases, and 15 bases lay between the germline ends. The DNA of the CDR3 is TGTGCCATCAGTGTGGGGGTAACGAGGGATGGCTACACCTTC. Its protein product is CAISVGVTRDGYTF.

This clonotype appeared a single time. The chain links TRBV29-1 to TRBJ1-1, with TRBD1 as a possible D gene (6 bases). Per the germline V gene, CDR1 is SQVTM and CDR2 is ANQGSEA. This CDR3 has 17 amino acids. With 5 bases removed from V and 0 bases from J, the gap between germline ends came to 22 bases. The CDR3 region is CSVQPHKGEGVNTEAFF. CDR3 DNA: TGCAGCGTTCAACCCCATAAAGGTGAGGGGGTGAACACTGAAGCTTTCTTT. The whole variable domain, remainder taken from reference TRBV29-1 and TRBJ1-1, is SAVISQKPSRDICQRGTSLTIQCQVDSQVTMMFWYRQQPGQSLTLIATANQGSEATYESGFVIDKFPISRPNLTFSTLTVSNMSPEDSSIYLCSVQPHKGEGVNTEAFFGQGTRLTVV.